One sample yielded the 20 T cell receptor beta chains listed below, sequenced in a study of blood T cell repertoires in COVID-19. Clones were sequenced by immunoSEQ multiplex PCR, and TCRdb holds only the in-frame ones, with some missing. The repertoire includes 200,000 to 250,000 clones, about nine tenths of them detected once, and 5.5% to 6.5% sits in the top ten. Sequenced: peripheral blood. Receptors originate from a man aged 55 to 69 who had recovered from COVID-19.

This clone occurred a few times. The chain uses TRBV6-5 and TRBJ1-1, with D possibly matching TRBD1 (6 bases). The CDR3 runs to 12 residues. CDR1 and CDR2 (germline): MNHEY, SVGAGI. Trimming removed 6 bases from V and 7 bases from J, with 12 bases in between. As DNA, the CDR3 is TGTGCCAGCAGCCGGGACACCAATGAAGCTTTCTTT. This encodes CASSRDTNEAFF.

The V call is TRBV7-3, the J call TRBJ2-2, with a possible D match to TRBD2 (7 bases). Trimming cost V 2 bases and J 2 bases, with 12 bases left between them. CDR3 length: 16 residues. Germline CDR1 reads SGHTA; CDR2 reads FQGTGA. The CDR3 DNA reads TGTGCCAGCAGCTTAGGGGGGGCCCCTAACACCGGGGAGCTGTTTTTT. Its translation: CASSLGGAPNTGELFF.

The V gene is TRBV5-1, the J gene TRBJ2-7; 7 positions agree with TRBD1. J lost 1 base, V lost 4 bases, and 2 bases had no gene match. This CDR3 contains 13 residues. In germline, CDR1 is SGHRS, CDR2 YFSETQ. Written as DNA, the CDR3 is TGCGCCAGCAGCCGGACAGGATCCTACGAGCAGTACTTC. This sequence encodes CASSRTGSYEQYF.

V usage is TRBV3-1 (or the pseudogene TRBV3-2) and J usage is TRBJ2-1; 9 nucleotides match TRBD2. The CDR3 is 17 amino acids. Germline CDR1 and CDR2: LGHDT and YNNKEL (reference sequence). V shed 0 bases, J shed 2 bases, and the junction held 5 bases outside the gene matches. CDR3 sequence: CASSQDIGGRAYNEQFF. The CDR3 DNA reads as TGTGCCAGCAGCCAAGATATCGGCGGGAGGGCCTACAATGAGCAGTTCTTC.

This rearrangement joins TRBV15 to TRBJ2-7; 8 bases line up with TRBD1. CDR1 and CDR2 (germline): LNHNV, YYDKDF (reference sequence). Unmatched junction bases numbered 6, after V lost 2 bases and J lost 3 bases. The CDR3 has 15 amino acids. The DNA of the CDR3 is TGTGCCACCAGCAGAATAAGACAGGGGATCTACGAGCAGTACTTC. Its protein product is CATSRIRQGIYEQYF.

This clone has just one count. This chain joins TRBV15 and TRBJ2-7; D is ambiguous. Germline V gives CDR1 LNHNV, CDR2 YYDKDF (reference sequence). This CDR3 spans 12 amino acids. With 1 base removed from V and 9 bases from J, the gap between germline ends came to 10 bases. The CDR3 loop is CATSRGGDAQYF. In DNA, the CDR3 is TGTGCCACCAGCAGAGGAGGCGATGCGCAGTACTTC.

The chain couples TRBV7-2 to TRBJ2-1, with 12 bases identical to TRBD2. Germline V CDR1 and CDR2: SGHTA, FQGNSA. The CDR3 length is 18 residues. Trimming at V came to 1 base and at J to 8 bases, leaving 12 bases not matched to a gene. The CDR3 region has the DNA TGTGCCAGCAGCTTAGGGGGAATGGGGGGACTAGCGGGTGATGAGCAGTTCTTC. It specifies CASSLGGMGGLAGDEQFF.

This clone showed up just once. V is TRBV24-1 and J is TRBJ2-1; 9 bases align to TRBD2. Germline trimming cut 6 bases from V and 9 bases from J; bases unmatched to any gene: 11. Germline values: CDR1 KGHDR, CDR2 SFDVKD. The CDR3 extends over 15 amino acids. The chain's CDR3 is CATSPGGRAPAEQFF. CDR3 in DNA: TGTGCCACCAGTCCCGGCGGGAGGGCCCCAGCTGAGCAGTTCTTC.

The chain combines TRBV29-1 with TRBJ1-2; tentatively, D is TRBD1 (6 bases). Per the germline V gene, CDR1 is SQVTM and CDR2 is ANQGSEA. Between the trimmed V and J ends, which lost 7 bases and 5 bases, there was a span of 17 bases. The CDR3 has 13 amino acids. The CDR3 loop reads CSARQDRDYGYTF. CDR3 sequence (DNA): TGCAGCGCCCGACAGGATAGGGATTATGGCTACACCTTC.

This rearrangement joins TRBV29-1 to TRBJ2-7; the D is unclear. The CDR3 has 12 residues. V lost 4 bases to trimming and J lost 1 base, with 8 bases between them. The germline CDR1 and CDR2 sequences are SQVTM and ANQGSEA. CDR3 region: CSVGARSYEQYF. CDR3 in DNA: TGCAGCGTTGGGGCCAGGTCCTACGAGCAGTACTTC.

The rearrangement uses TRBV5-1 and TRBJ2-3; D is ambiguous. Germline V gene lookup returns CDR1 SGHRS and CDR2 YFSETQ. V was clipped by 4 bases and J by 5 bases, with 14 bases between them. This CDR3 is 14 amino acids long. The chain's CDR3 is CASSPLPPGDTQYF. In DNA, the CDR3 is TGCGCCAGCAGCCCCCTCCCTCCCGGAGATACGCAGTATTTT.

The V and J genes are TRBV7-3 and TRBJ2-2; D might be TRBD1 (7 bases). The CDR3 is 16 amino acids. The V gene's germline CDR1 is SGHTA and CDR2 FQGTGA. Trimming cost V 5 bases and J 3 bases, with 16 bases left between them. The CDR3 DNA is TGTGCCAGCAGCGACCAGGGGGGCCGGGACACCGGGGAGCTGTTTTTT. Its translation is CASSDQGGRDTGELFF.

Regarding this clone: The sample holds other DNA sequences that translate to the same CDR3. The CDR3 DNA reads as TGTGCCAGCAGCTTTCAAAGCAATCAGCCCCAGCATTTT. This sequence encodes CASSFQSNQPQHF. J is TRBJ1-5 and V is TRBV5-5; D gene uncertain. CDR3 length: 13 amino acids. V was trimmed by 2 bases and J by 1 base, leaving 4 bases between them. Germline V gene data show CDR1 as SGHKS and CDR2 as YYEKEE (reference sequence).

The chain carries TRBV27 and TRBJ1-1; D gene ambiguous. Deletions cut 3 bases from V and 0 bases from J, with 8 bases between. CDR3 length: 14 amino acids. CDR1 is MNHEY, CDR2 SMNVEV, per germline (reference sequence). The CDR3 bases are TGTGCCAGCAGTTTGAGGCAAATGAACACTGAAGCTTTCTTT. It yields the protein CASSLRQMNTEAFF.

The rearrangement joins TRBV5-1 to TRBJ2-5, with D tentatively TRBD2 (6 bases). The V and J ends lost 0 bases and 5 bases respectively, with 14 bases between them. Germline V gives CDR1 SGHRS, CDR2 YFSETQ. The CDR3 totals 15 residues. The CDR3 DNA is TGCGCCAGCAGCTTGGGGCTAGCGAGGCGGGAGACCCAGTACTTC. Translating it yields CASSLGLARRETQYF.

This rearrangement joins TRBV5-4 to TRBJ2-2, with 11 bases aligning to TRBD1. This CDR3 comprises 15 residues. In germline, CDR1 is SGHNT, CDR2 YYREEE (reference sequence). After removal of 4 bases from V and 6 bases from J, the junction contained 5 bases not matched to a gene. The CDR3 region is CASSPPGQGAGELFF. The CDR3 coding sequence is TGTGCCAGCAGCCCACCGGGACAGGGGGCCGGGGAGCTGTTTTTT.

The rearrangement links TRBV19 to TRBJ2-3, with 10 positions matching TRBD2. The CDR3 totals 13 residues. The germline gives CDR1 LNHDA, CDR2 SQIVND (reference sequence). Unmatched junction bases numbered 7, after V lost 6 bases and J lost 10 bases. The CDR3, as DNA: TGTGCCAGTAGAGGTAGCGGGAGGATCGCGCAGTATTTT. Translating it yields CASRGSGRIAQYF. The variable domain in full, with the rest retrieved from reference TRBV19 and TRBJ2-3, is DGGITQSPKYLFRKEGQNVTLSCEQNLNHDAMYWYRQDPGQGLRLIYYSQIVNDFQKGDIAEGYSVSREKKESFPLTVTSAQKNPTAFYLCASRGSGRIAQYFGPGTRLTVL.

V is TRBV10-3 and J is TRBJ2-7; the match to TRBD2 covers 10 bases. The CDR3 spans 14 residues. Losses at the gene ends were 10 bases for V and 7 bases for J; bases not matched to a gene: 13. The germline V gene has CDR1 ENHRY and CDR2 SYGVKD. CDR3 DNA sequence: TGTGCCACCCACCAGCGGGAGGGCCGTAATGAGCAGTACTTC. This codes for CATHQREGRNEQYF.

This sequence joins TRBV11-1 and TRBJ2-5; TRBD2 aligns across 14 bases. This CDR3 has 16 residues. CDR1 is SGHAT and CDR2 is FQDESV in the germline V gene (reference sequence). V lost 5 bases to trimming and J lost 3 bases; unmatched junction nucleotides: 5. CDR3 protein: CASSPGTSGRKETQYF. DNA for the CDR3: TGTGCCAGCAGCCCGGGGACTAGCGGGAGAAAAGAGACCCAGTACTTC.

The chain recombines TRBV7-2 with TRBJ1-1; 8 bases agree with TRBD1. The germline V gene encodes CDR1 SGHTA and CDR2 FQGNSA. CDR3 size: 13 residues. After removal of 5 bases from V and 5 bases from J, the junction contained 4 bases not matched to a gene. CDR3 loop: CASSDRQGTEAFF. For the CDR3, the DNA is TGTGCCAGCAGCGACAGACAGGGGACTGAAGCTTTCTTT. The full variable domain, rest sourced from reference TRBV7-2 and TRBJ1-1, is GAGVSQSPSNKVTEKGKDVELRCDPISGHTALYWYRQSLGQGLEFLIYFQGNSAPDKSGLPSDRFSAERTGGSVSTLTIQRTQQEDSAVYLCASSDRQGTEAFFGQGTRLTVV.